The rows below give T cell receptor beta chains drawn from one sample of a study of low-dose radiotherapy and immunotherapy resistance in tumors. TCRdb reanalysed the reads using MiXCR and keeps one entry per CDR3 protein. The sample lists about 50,000 distinct CDR3 sequences, 10% to 15% occurring once. Specimen: PBMCs, collected before treatment. Receptor source: a female donor with ovarian cancer. Each CDR3 is given with its conserved first and last residue.

v_gene,CDR3aa
TRBV12-3/TRBV12-4,CASSLGGQLGGKNIQYF
TRBV3-1,CASSPWDRGKEGYTF
TRBV10-3,CAISESGDFYGYTF
TRBV25-1,CASSTLSGTGDGYTF
TRBV11-2,CASSGTGSSYEQYF
TRBV30,CAWSDRDSPLHF
TRBV6-6,CASSYAYNTEAFF
TRBV30,CAWATGGAFQQYF
TRBV5-1,CASSLDGRAYNEQFF
TRBV5-1,CASSFPGSYGYTF
TRBV11-2,CASSHVSGTGGMYEQFF
TRBV14,CASSERAGGHTGSCFF
TRBV28,CASSIAGGYNEQFF
TRBV20-1,CSARNRESYEQYF
TRBV5-4,CASSTLAGGADTQYF
TRBV6-5,CASSYSMSVGGGSGANVLTF
TRBV29-1,CSVKALNTGELFF
TRBV5-6,CASQQGPSGANVLTF
TRBV3-1,CASSQLLEKGETQYF
TRBV6-1,CASSEVGREKLFF
TRBV11-3,CASSFRQGSRFRSNQPQHF
TRBV28,CASSPNRGLYGSPLHF
TRBV5-4,CASSLTGVTEAFF
TRBV4-1,CASSQLQGTGITEAFF
TRBV6-2/TRBV6-3,CASKIMNTEAFF
TRBV3-1,CASSHAGTNYEQYF
TRBV3-1,CASSQLPLGLAGSNEQFF
TRBV30,CAWSVERAQYF
TRBV27,CASSEGYEQFF
TRBV18,CASASGLAAYEQYF
TRBV2,CASLVGLGANVLTF
TRBV3-1,CASSQGGTSSDTQYF
TRBV5-6,CASSVRQGLREQYF
TRBV5-1,CASSSLRGGAVEEKLFF
TRBV7-6,CASSLGTAPYEQYF
TRBV4-2,CASSQEDSSYNSPLHF
TRBV2,CASRDSGANVLTF
TRBV29-1,CSVEGRTGTDTQYF
TRBV10-3,CATAERTTTNSPLHF
TRBV7-3,CASSPRESYEQYF
TRBV5-4,CASSSSSGGLIGTQYF
TRBV10-3,CAISSRTGPNYGYTF
TRBV28,CASSSGGKVRETQYF
TRBV30,CAWRMDSRNSPLHF
TRBV11-2,CASRRTSGRAYEQYF
TRBV11-2,CASSLGHEQYF
TRBV20-1,CSARKLGQPQHF
TRBV29-1,CSVESSGDEQYF
TRBV6-5,CASSYRDSSTDTQYF
TRBV20-1,CSASTGTGGYGYTF
TRBV20-1,CSAGGLAGGLSGEQFF